This T cell receptor beta chain was identified during a study of T-cell memory formation after mild COVID-19. The overall study: Across donors, TCR clusters were largely donor specific. General observations from the study: Pre-infection memory already had some responding clones, implying cross-reactive memory joined. Among CD4+ contracting clones, most were CM and EM, and CD8+ ones EMRA. The SARS-CoV-2 specificity of second-wave clones reaching peak at day 37 remained unverified.

TCRdb passed the 5' RACE reads through MiXCR, listing each CDR3 protein once. This sample has 350,000 to 500,000 distinct CDR3 sequences, with roughly a quarter found just once. A note on this clonotype: The antigen is not known.

CDR3 length equals 15 residues. Germline V gene sequence: CDR1 SGHRS, CDR2 YFSETQ. Trimming cost V 4 bases and J 1 base, with 13 bases left between them. The genes are TRBV5-1 and TRBJ2-3, with a weak D call TRBD2 (6 bases). The clonotype was recovered from an adult woman who had mild COVID-19 (a few samples of this study predate the infection). Cell type and time point are not known. The sample comprised PBMCs or a T cell subset sorted from them (not recorded which). CDR3 region: CASSPGRGRTDTQYF. CDR3 bases: TGCGCCAGCAGCCCGGGGCGGGGACGCACAGATACGCAGTATTTT.